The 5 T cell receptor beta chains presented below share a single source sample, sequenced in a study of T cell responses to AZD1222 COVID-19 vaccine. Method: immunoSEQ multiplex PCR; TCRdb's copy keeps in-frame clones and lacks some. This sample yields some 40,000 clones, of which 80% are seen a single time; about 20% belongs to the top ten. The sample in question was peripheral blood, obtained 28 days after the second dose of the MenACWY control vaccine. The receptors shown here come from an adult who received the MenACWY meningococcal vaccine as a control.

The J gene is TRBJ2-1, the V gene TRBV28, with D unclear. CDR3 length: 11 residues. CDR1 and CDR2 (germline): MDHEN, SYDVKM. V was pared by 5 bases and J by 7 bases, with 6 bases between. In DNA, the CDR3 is TGTGCCAGCAGTCCTAGGAATGAGCAGTTCTTC. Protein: CASSPRNEQFF.

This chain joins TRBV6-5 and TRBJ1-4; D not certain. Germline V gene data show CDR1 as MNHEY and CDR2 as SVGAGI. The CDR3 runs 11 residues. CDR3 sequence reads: CVGRTNEKLFF. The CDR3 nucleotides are TGTGTTGGCAGGACTAATGAAAAACTGTTTTTT.

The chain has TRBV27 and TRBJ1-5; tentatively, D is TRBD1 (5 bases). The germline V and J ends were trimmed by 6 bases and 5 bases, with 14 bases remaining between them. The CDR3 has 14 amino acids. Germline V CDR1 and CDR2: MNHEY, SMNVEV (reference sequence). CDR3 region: CASRSGTWDQPQHF. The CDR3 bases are TGTGCCAGCAGGTCAGGGACGTGGGATCAGCCCCAGCATTTT.

The CDR3 loop is CASSLETVYSNQPQHF. Written as DNA, the CDR3 is TGTGCCAGCAGCTTAGAGACAGTCTATAGCAATCAGCCCCAGCATTTT. The J gene is TRBJ1-5, the V gene TRBV7-8; TRBD1 is a possible D gene (5 bases). Trimming took 1 base from V and 0 from J, leaving 10 bases between them. Germline assignment: CDR1 SGHVS and CDR2 FQNEAQ. The CDR3 contains 16 residues.

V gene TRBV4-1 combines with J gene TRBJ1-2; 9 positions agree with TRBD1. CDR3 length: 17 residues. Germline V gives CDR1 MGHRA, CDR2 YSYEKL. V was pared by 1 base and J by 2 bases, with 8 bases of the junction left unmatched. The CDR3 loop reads CASSQAAYGQGNYGYTF. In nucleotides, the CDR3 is TGCGCCAGCAGCCAAGCTGCCTACGGACAGGGGAACTATGGCTACACCTTC.